The 15 T cell receptor beta chains given below trace back to one sample, sequenced in a study of T cell responses to AZD1222 COVID-19 vaccine. The assay was immunoSEQ multiplex PCR, and TCRdb's table has in-frame clones only and misses some. The sample lists roughly 100,000 clones, around nine tenths seen once, with roughly 13% in the top ten. The sequenced sample was peripheral blood, obtained on day 0 of AZD1222 vaccination. These receptors were taken from an adult in good health.

This chain links TRBV6-2 or TRBV6-3 with TRBJ1-5; D uncertain. The CDR3 runs 16 residues. CDR1 MNHEY and CDR2 SVGEGT come from the germline V gene. V lost 2 bases and J lost 0, with 11 bases in between. This chain's CDR3 is CASSYPDRDSNQPQHF. The DNA for the CDR3 is TGTGCCAGCAGTTACCCCGATCGTGATAGCAATCAGCCCCAGCATTTT.

CDR3: CSASFGVRHEQYF. CDR3 coding DNA: TGCAGTGCTAGTTTCGGGGTACGGCACGAGCAGTACTTC. The genes are TRBV20-1 and TRBJ2-7; perhaps TRBD2 as D (5 bases). Trimming left V 3 bases short and J 5 bases short, with 14 bases between. The CDR3 runs 13 residues. Germline V gives CDR1 DFQATT, CDR2 SNEGSKA (reference sequence).

The rearrangement joins TRBV5-1 to TRBJ1-2; D remains unclear. V shed 3 bases and J shed 1 base, with 7 bases lying between them. Germline CDR1 and CDR2: SGHRS and YFSETQ. This CDR3 is built from 13 residues. The CDR3 nucleotides are TGCGCCAGCAGCTCGACGCTTAACTATGGCTACACCTTC. Protein: CASSSTLNYGYTF. Based on the CDR3 plus reference TRBV5-1 and TRBJ1-2, the full variable domain is KAGVTQTPRYLIKTRGQQVTLSCSPISGHRSVSWYQQTPGQGLQFLFEYFSETQRNKGNFPGRFSGRQFSNSRSEMNVSTLELGDSALYLCASSSTLNYGYTFGSGTRLTVV.

This clone was counted a single time. J is TRBJ1-1 and V is TRBV19; possible D gene TRBD1, 5 bases. Germline V CDR1 and CDR2: LNHDA, SQIVND (reference sequence). The CDR3 covers 15 residues. V was pared by 7 bases and J by 1 base, with 16 bases between. The CDR3 protein is CASTPGGFPNTEAFF. The CDR3, as DNA: TGTGCCAGTACGCCGGGGGGGTTCCCGAACACTGAAGCTTTCTTT.

The chain is built from TRBV11-2 and TRBJ2-7; TRBD2 aligns across 8 bases. The germline V gene has CDR1 SGHAT and CDR2 FQNNGV. This CDR3 has 15 residues. Trimming removed 4 bases from V and 3 bases from J; junction bases left unmatched: 8. DNA for the CDR3: TGTGCCAGCAGCTGGCCCTCGGGACTAGGCTACGAGCAGTACTTC. Amino acid sequence: CASSWPSGLGYEQYF.

The chain couples TRBV19 to TRBJ1-1; D perhaps matches TRBD1 (5 bases). The CDR3 has 14 residues. V was cut by 3 bases and J by 11 bases, with 19 bases left in between. The germline CDR1 and CDR2 sequences are LNHDA and SQIVND (reference sequence). CDR3 protein: CASSMGTTTTGAFF. The CDR3 nucleotides are TGTGCCAGTAGTATGGGGACTACAACCACCGGGGCTTTCTTT.

The rearrangement uses TRBV28 and TRBJ1-5; 9 bases agree with TRBD1. Germline trimming cut 1 base from V and 2 bases from J; bases unmatched to any gene: 3. Per germline, CDR1 MDHEN and CDR2 SYDVKM. The CDR3 is made up of 16 amino acids. For the CDR3, the DNA is TGTGCCAGCAGTTTATACCGGGACAGGGGCAATCAGCCCCAGCATTTT. Its protein product is CASSLYRDRGNQPQHF.

CDR3 protein: CASSPTGTGAKLFF. CDR3 DNA sequence: TGTGCCAGCTCACCGACCGGGACAGGGGCAAAACTGTTTTTT. This chain uses TRBV18 with TRBJ1-4; 10 positions agree with TRBD1. V gave up 3 bases and J gave up 10 bases; unmatched junction bases: 5. This CDR3 has 14 amino acids. CDR1 is KGHSH, CDR2 LQKENI, per germline. The variable domain in full, completed from reference TRBV18 and TRBJ1-4, reads NAGVMQNPRHLVRRRGQEARLRCSPMKGHSHVYWYRQLPEEGLKFMVYLQKENIIDESGMPKERFSAEFPKEGPSILRIQQVVRGDSAAYFCASSPTGTGAKLFFGSGTQLSVL.

The chain is built from TRBV5-6 and TRBJ2-3; D call uncertain. V lost 2 bases and J 3 bases, leaving 4 bases between the germline ends. Germline V gene data show CDR1 as SGHDT and CDR2 as YYEEEE. The CDR3 extends over 12 amino acids. CDR3 DNA: TGTGCCAGCAGCTTCCGTACAGATACGCAGTATTTT. This codes for CASSFRTDTQYF.

A remark on this clone: An end of the junction differs from the germline gene, which may be a read error. V gene TRBV6-1 combines with J gene TRBJ1-1; TRBD1 might be the D (5 bases). CDR3 length: 12 amino acids. Germline assignment: CDR1 MNHNS and CDR2 SASEGT. CDR3 protein: CASREGVTEAFF. In DNA, the CDR3 is TGTGCCAGCCGTGAAGGGGTAACTGAAGCTTTCTTT.

The V call is TRBV5-6, the J call TRBJ2-2, with D unresolved. Germline V gives CDR1 SGHDT, CDR2 YYEEEE. This CDR3 contains 11 residues. V was clipped by 1 base and J by 8 bases, with 3 bases between them. The chain's CDR3 is CASSLSGELFF. CDR3 nucleotide sequence: TGTGCCAGCAGCTTGTCGGGGGAGCTGTTTTTT.

This chain joins TRBV29-1 and TRBJ1-1, with D tentatively TRBD1 (5 bases). Germline V gene sequence: CDR1 SQVTM, CDR2 ANQGSEA. The V end lost 4 bases, the J end lost 1 base, and 13 bases lay between the germline ends. The CDR3 is made up of 14 amino acids. CDR3 DNA: TGCAGCGTTGCAAGGCAGGGAACGAACACTGAAGCTTTCTTT. Translated, it gives CSVARQGTNTEAFF.

This clone was counted once. The J gene is TRBJ1-2, the V gene TRBV6-5, with D tentatively TRBD1 (6 bases). Trimming cost V 6 bases and J 0 bases, with 11 bases left between them. CDR1 is MNHEY and CDR2 is SVGAGI in the germline V gene. The CDR3 has 14 residues. The CDR3 loop is CASRVGTPNYGYTF. CDR3 sequence (DNA): TGTGCCAGCAGAGTAGGGACACCTAACTATGGCTACACCTTC.

The chain combines TRBV10-3 with TRBJ1-1; TRBD1 matches at 9 bases. The CDR3 consists of 16 residues. The J segment lost 7 bases and the V segment lost 2 bases, leaving 11 bases of the junction unmatched. CDR1 ENHRY and CDR2 SYGVKD come from the germline V gene. CDR3 residues: CAISEPSGQGISEAFF. The CDR3 DNA reads TGTGCCATCAGTGAGCCATCGGGACAGGGAATAAGTGAAGCTTTCTTT.

This chain joins TRBV29-1 and TRBJ1-1; 8 bases are shared with TRBD1. The CDR3 covers 12 residues. With V trimmed by 7 bases and J by 4 bases, 5 bases remained unmatched. Germline CDR1 SQVTM, CDR2 ANQGSEA. CDR3 bases: TGCAGCGCCGACAGGGGAGCCACTGAAGCTTTCTTT. It is translated as CSADRGATEAFF.